This T cell receptor (beta chain) is from a study of blood T cell repertoires in COVID-19. The wider study: Samples taken during acute and convalescent COVID-19 were collected in the United States, Italy and Spain.

As regards this clone: Other DNA sequences in this specimen translate into the identical CDR3.

Individuals drawn from around 25 US areas were roughly 18 to 89 years old. The CDR3 length is 14 residues. Germline-derived CDR1 and CDR2 are SGHRS and YFSETQ. The ends lost 4 bases at V and 7 bases at J; junction bases unmatched: 3. TCRdb's table, derived via immunoSEQ multiplex PCR, lists solely in-frame clones and lacks some. This table holds about 160,000 clones, less than 90% found once. The chain couples TRBV5-1 to TRBJ1-4, with 11 bases lining up with TRBD1. The sequencing input was PBMCs or T cells enriched from blood (not recorded which). The sequence was obtained from a woman between 50 and 59 years old who had recovered from COVID-19. CDR3 loop: CASSPGTGGEKLFF. In nucleotides, the CDR3 is TGCGCCAGCAGCCCTGGGACAGGGGGTGAAAAACTGTTTTTT.